This T cell receptor beta chain was observed in a study of CD8 T cells in Susac syndrome. Per germline, CDR1 MGHRA and CDR2 YSYEKL. Trimming removed 1 base from V and 1 base from J, with 21 bases in between. This CDR3 contains 19 residues. The table lists this clonotype with a count of one. With random hexamers, reverse transcription was performed on roughly 0.5 to 1 ug of RNA. MiXCR, applied by TCRdb to the immunoSEQ multiplex PCR reads, yields one record per CDR3 protein. This table has about 83,000 distinct CDR3 sequences, roughly 96% appearing once. The gene calls are TRBV4-1 and TRBJ2-3; possibly TRBD1 for D (6 bases). Sequenced material: CD8+ T cells from PBMCs. The source is a human donor with Susac syndrome. This CDR3 is CASSQGSTRGLRRTDTQYF. CDR3 in DNA: TGCGCCAGCAGCCAAGGGAGTACGAGGGGGTTGCGTCGCACAGATACGCAGTATTTT.